The count of the clone carrying this TCR beta chain is one. As yet, its antigen is unknown. This sample is part of a study of OX40 agonist ivuxolimab in advanced cancers. Notes on the study in general: Expanded clones were, on average, more numerous in CD8+ T cells than in CD4+.

With V trimmed by 5 bases and J by 6 bases, 4 bases remained unmatched. The CDR3 totals 13 residues. The germline V gene has CDR1 SEHNR and CDR2 FQNEAQ (reference sequence). The assay was immunoSEQ multiplex PCR, and TCRdb's table has in-frame clones only and misses some. The sample shows 70,000 to 80,000 clones, just over 90% of them seen only once. This sequence was found in an adult with an advanced solid tumor such as melanoma, head and neck, liver or kidney cancer. The sequenced sample was CD4+ or CD8+ T cells sorted from blood, obtained in a trial of the OX40 agonist ivuxolimab. The chain combines TRBV7-9 with TRBJ1-5, with 7 bases lining up with TRBD1. CDR3 sequence (DNA): TGTGCCAGCAGCCCTACAGGGGCTCAGCCCCAGCATTTT. The encoded protein is CASSPTGAQPQHF. Combining the CDR3 with reference TRBV7-9 and TRBJ1-5 gives the whole variable domain DTGVSQNPRHKITKRGQNVTFRCDPISEHNRLYWYRQTLGQGPEFLTYFQNEAQLEKSRLLSDRFSAERPKGSFSTLEIQRTEQGDSAMYLCASSPTGAQPQHFGDGTRLSIL.